Listed here are 5 T cell receptor beta chains from one sample, sequenced in a study of blood T cell repertoires in COVID-19. Libraries were prepared by immunoSEQ multiplex PCR; TCRdb keeps only in-frame clonotypes and omits some of them. The sample shows approximately 210,000 clones, less than 85% of them seen only once. Sample: peripheral blood. All receptors derive from a woman between 65 and 79 years old with active or convalescent COVID-19.

The chain links TRBV5-5 to TRBJ2-5; D is perhaps TRBD2 (7 bases). CDR1 and CDR2 from the germline V gene are SGHKS and YYEKEE (reference sequence). CDR3 length equals 15 residues. Between the trimmed V and J ends, which lost 1 base and 4 bases, there was a span of 14 bases. The CDR3 region is CASSLMGGPGETQYF. CDR3 nucleotides: TGTGCCAGCAGCTTGATGGGGGGGCCTGGAGAGACCCAGTACTTC. The full variable domain, completed using reference TRBV5-5 and TRBJ2-5, is DAGVTQSPTHLIKTRGQQVTLRCSPISGHKSVSWYQQVLGQGPQFIFQYYEKEERGRGNFPDRFSARQFPNYSSELNVNALLLGDSALYLCASSLMGGPGETQYFGPGTRLLVL.

The chain links TRBV5-4 to TRBJ1-3; D not certain. This CDR3 spans 18 amino acids. Germline assignment: CDR1 SGHNT and CDR2 YYREEE (reference sequence). V lost 2 bases, J lost 0 bases, and 18 bases lay in between. CDR3 region: CASSLGGSGGFSGNTIYF. CDR3 bases: TGTGCCAGCAGCTTAGGAGGTTCAGGAGGTTTCTCTGGAAACACCATATATTTT.

This chain links TRBV7-3 with TRBJ1-1, with D unresolved. V was cut by 5 bases and J by 3 bases, with 10 bases left in between. This CDR3 region has 13 residues. Germline assignment: CDR1 SGHTA and CDR2 FQGTGA. The CDR3 protein is CASSVQADTEAFF. The CDR3 DNA follows: TGTGCCAGCAGCGTCCAGGCCGACACTGAAGCTTTCTTT.

This sequence joins TRBV5-1 and TRBJ2-3; D is possibly TRBD1 (6 bases). Germline V gene lookup returns CDR1 SGHRS and CDR2 YFSETQ. Trimming shortened V by 4 bases and J by 0 bases, and 12 bases separated the two germline ends. The CDR3 covers 15 residues. The CDR3 here is CASSRGQTSTDTQYF. As DNA, the CDR3 is TGCGCCAGCAGCAGGGGACAAACGAGCACAGATACGCAGTATTTT.

This chain connects TRBV11-2 to TRBJ1-2, with D tentatively TRBD1 (5 bases). The ends were cut back, 5 bases at V and 7 bases at J, with 23 bases in the middle. The CDR3 extends over 16 amino acids. The germline CDR1 and CDR2 sequences are SGHAT and FQNNGV. The CDR3 sequence is CASSPLRPTARSGYTF. CDR3 in DNA: TGTGCCAGCAGCCCACTACGTCCGACAGCGAGGAGTGGCTACACCTTC.